The next 8 T cell receptor beta chains were all read from a single sample in a study of blood T cell repertoires in COVID-19. Method: immunoSEQ multiplex PCR; TCRdb's copy keeps in-frame clones and lacks some. This table has nearly 200,000 clones, about 86% appearing once. The sample comprised PBMCs or T cells enriched from blood (not recorded which). Every receptor here comes from a man in his forties or fifties who had recovered from COVID-19.

V usage is TRBV7-2 and J usage is TRBJ1-1; 8 bases are a match to TRBD1. V lost 1 base, J lost 3 bases, and 4 bases stayed unmatched. CDR3 length: 15 amino acids. The germline V gene has CDR1 SGHTA and CDR2 FQGNSA. The CDR3 nucleotides read TGTGCCAGCAGCTTAGGGACAGGGTTCGACACTGAAGCTTTCTTT. This encodes CASSLGTGFDTEAFF. The whole variable domain, filled in from reference TRBV7-2 and TRBJ1-1, reads GAGVSQSPSNKVTEKGKDVELRCDPISGHTALYWYRQSLGQGLEFLIYFQGNSAPDKSGLPSDRFSAERTGGSVSTLTIQRTQQEDSAVYLCASSLGTGFDTEAFFGQGTRLTVV.

This chain links TRBV6-1 with TRBJ1-6, with TRBD1 as a possible D gene (6 bases). CDR1 is MNHNS and CDR2 is SASEGT in the germline V gene. The germline V and J ends were trimmed by 2 bases and 6 bases, with 11 bases remaining between them. The CDR3 length is 15 residues. The CDR3 nucleotides are TGTGCCAGCAGTGAAACCAGGGGAAGTAATTCACCCCTCCACTTT. It codes for CASSETRGSNSPLHF.

The chain combines TRBV2 with TRBJ1-6, with 7 bases identical to TRBD1. V gave up 9 bases and J gave up 4 bases; unmatched junction bases: 3. Germline-derived CDR1 and CDR2 are SNHLY and FYNNEI. CDR3 size: 13 residues. DNA for the CDR3: TGTGCCAGTACGGGACAGTATAATTCACCCCTCCACTTT. As protein: CASTGQYNSPLHF.

The gene calls are TRBV6-1 and TRBJ1-3; no clear D gene. The V end was cut by 2 bases, the J end by 0 bases, with 8 bases between. The germline V gene encodes CDR1 MNHNS and CDR2 SASEGT. This CDR3 spans 15 amino acids. The CDR3 protein is CASSERGPSGNTIYF. CDR3 DNA sequence: TGTGCCAGCAGTGAACGAGGTCCCTCTGGAAACACCATATATTTT.

This chain connects TRBV28 to TRBJ2-1; TRBD2 matches 11 bases. V lost 4 bases to trimming and J lost 3 bases; unmatched junction nucleotides: 8. The CDR3 is made up of 17 amino acids. Germline CDR1 MDHEN, CDR2 SYDVKM. CDR3 DNA sequence: TGTGCCAGCAGTTCTCGACTAGCGGGGTTGTACTACAATGAGCAGTTCTTC. Its protein product is CASSSRLAGLYYNEQFF.

The chain couples TRBV5-6 to TRBJ1-3; D gene ambiguous. Trimming stripped 0 bases from V and 0 bases from J, with 13 bases between. The CDR3 sequence is 17 residues long. Germline CDR1 is SGHDT and CDR2 is YYEEEE. CDR3 sequence (DNA): TGTGCCAGCAGCTTGGGTTCCAGGCCGAGCTCTGGAAACACCATATATTTT. Translated: CASSLGSRPSSGNTIYF. The full variable domain, its missing parts supplied by reference TRBV5-6 and TRBJ1-3, is DAGVTQSPTHLIKTRGQQVTLRCSPKSGHDTVSWYQQALGQGPQFIFQYYEEEERQRGNFPDRFSGHQFPNYSSELNVNALLLGDSALYLCASSLGSRPSSGNTIYFGEGSWLTVV.

This chain connects TRBV7-6 to TRBJ2-1; 8 bases map to TRBD1. V was clipped by 2 bases and J by 5 bases; unmatched bases: 17. The length of the CDR3 is 19 residues. The V gene's germline CDR1 is SGHVS and CDR2 FNYEAQ. CDR3 DNA sequence: TGTGCCAGCAGCTTACGGGGCCATGGGTGGTTGACAGGGGACAATGAGCAGTTCTTC. Translating it yields CASSLRGHGWLTGDNEQFF.

The V call is TRBV19, the J call TRBJ2-7; 7 bases are shared with TRBD1. Germline V gene lookup returns CDR1 LNHDA and CDR2 SQIVND (reference sequence). The trim removed 2 bases at V and 4 bases at J, leaving 2 bases unmatched. The CDR3 runs 13 residues. As DNA, the CDR3 is TGTGCCAGTAGTATAAACAGGGGATACGAGCAGTACTTC. Its protein is CASSINRGYEQYF.